A selection of T cell receptor beta chains follows, all from one sample in a study of identifying expanded T cells in peripheral blood. Sequencing was performed with immunoSEQ multiplex PCR; in TCRdb, only in-frame clones are kept and a portion is missing. Of about 90,000 clones in the sample, roughly 85% are singletons; the top ten hold around 4.5%. Sequencing was carried out using blood. The receptors stem from a person aged 18 to 70 in good health. Both conserved end residues are part of each CDR3. The D gene is left open where the match is weak. Expanded clones are given a class, and other clones once, few, many or no size at all.

D,V,J,size,CDR3,DNA
.,TRBV11-3,TRBJ1-1,.,CASSLDNDKAFF,TGTGCCAGCAGCTTAGATAATGACAAAGCTTTCTTT
TRBD2,TRBV11-2,TRBJ2-1,.,CASSPSGGAKATISEQFF,TGTGCCAGCAGCCCTAGCGGGGGGGCCAAGGCTACAATTAGTGAGCAGTTCTTC
.,TRBV7-2,TRBJ2-7,.,CASSGQWQQYF,TGTGCCAGCAGCGGGCAGTGGCAGCAGTACTTC
.,TRBV4-3,TRBJ2-2,.,CASSQSWGNTGELFF,TGCGCCAGCAGCCAATCATGGGGGAACACCGGGGAGCTGTTTTTT
.,TRBV12-5,TRBJ2-7,.,CASGLSLVTLRGHSYEQYF,TGTGCTAGTGGTTTGTCGCTAGTTACCCTTCGCGGGCACTCCTACGAGCAGTACTTC
TRBD1,TRBV7-2,TRBJ1-2,once,CASSLGGTGGRYGYTF,TGTGCCAGCAGCTTAGGTGGGACAGGGGGTCGGTATGGCTACACCTTC
TRBD1,TRBV6-5,TRBJ2-7,once,CATSDRSLSYEQYF,TGTGCCACCTCGGACAGGTCCCTCTCCTACGAGCAGTACTTC
.,TRBV18,TRBJ1-2,.,CASSPSSPGTGKGYTF,TGTGCCAGCTCACCCTCCAGCCCTGGGACCGGTAAGGGCTACACCTTC
.,TRBV27,TRBJ2-3,.,CASWTLTEVTDTQYF,TGTGCCAGCTGGACCCTAACCGAGGTCACAGATACGCAGTATTTT
.,TRBV7-3,TRBJ1-6,.,CASSFFRGRVNSPLHF,TGTGCCAGCAGCTTTTTCAGGGGAAGGGTGAATTCACCCCTCCACTTT
.,TRBV20-1,TRBJ1-2,.,CSASENYGYTF,TGCAGTGCTAGTGAAAACTATGGCTACACCTTC
TRBD2,TRBV4-3,TRBJ2-7,once,CASSLKTSGGYEQYF,TGCGCCAGCAGCCTCAAGACTAGCGGGGGCTACGAGCAGTACTTC
TRBD2,TRBV5-1,TRBJ2-1,.,CASRAGGSSYNEQFF,TGCGCCAGCAGGGCGGGGGGGAGCTCCTACAATGAGCAGTTCTTC